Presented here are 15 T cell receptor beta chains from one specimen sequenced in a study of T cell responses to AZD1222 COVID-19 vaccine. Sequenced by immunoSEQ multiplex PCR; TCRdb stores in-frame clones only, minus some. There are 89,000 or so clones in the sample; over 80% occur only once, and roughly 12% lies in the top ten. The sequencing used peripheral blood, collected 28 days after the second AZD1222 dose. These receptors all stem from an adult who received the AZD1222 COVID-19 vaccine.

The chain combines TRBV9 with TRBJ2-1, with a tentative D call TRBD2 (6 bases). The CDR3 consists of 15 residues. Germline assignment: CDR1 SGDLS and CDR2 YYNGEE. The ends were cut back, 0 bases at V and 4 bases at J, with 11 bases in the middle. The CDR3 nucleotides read TGTGCCAGCAGCGTAGGAGGGAGGCAGTACAATGAGCAGTTCTTC. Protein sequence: CASSVGGRQYNEQFF.

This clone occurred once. CDR3 in amino acids: CASSYSGAQPQHF. The CDR3 region has the DNA TGTGCCAGCAGTTATTCCGGGGCCCAGCCCCAGCATTTT. This chain joins TRBV12-3 or TRBV12-4 and TRBJ1-5, with a tentative D call TRBD1 (5 bases). Deletions cut 4 bases from V and 7 bases from J, with 11 bases between. The length of the CDR3 is 13 residues.

The CDR3 DNA reads as TGTGCCAGCTCACCAACGGGACACCAAACCTACGAGCAGTACTTC. It translates to CASSPTGHQTYEQYF. This chain uses TRBV18 with TRBJ2-7; a weak D match, TRBD1 (6 bases). The V end lost 2 bases, the J end lost 2 bases, and 13 bases lay between the germline ends. The CDR3 is 15 residues long. Germline CDR1 and CDR2: KGHSH and LQKENI.

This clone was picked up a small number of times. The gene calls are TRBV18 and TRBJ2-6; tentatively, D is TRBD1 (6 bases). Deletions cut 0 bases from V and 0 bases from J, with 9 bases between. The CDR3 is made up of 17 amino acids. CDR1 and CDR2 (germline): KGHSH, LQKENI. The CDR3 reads CASSPPGQSSGANVLTF. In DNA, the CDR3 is TGTGCCAGCTCACCACCGGGACAAAGCTCTGGGGCCAACGTCCTGACTTTC.

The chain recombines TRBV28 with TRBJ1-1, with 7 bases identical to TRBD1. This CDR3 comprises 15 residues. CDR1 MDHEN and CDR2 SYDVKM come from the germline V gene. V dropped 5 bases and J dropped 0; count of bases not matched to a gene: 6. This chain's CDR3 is CASSPSDRMNTEAFF. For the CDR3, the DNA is TGTGCCAGCAGTCCGTCGGACAGGATGAACACTGAAGCTTTCTTT.

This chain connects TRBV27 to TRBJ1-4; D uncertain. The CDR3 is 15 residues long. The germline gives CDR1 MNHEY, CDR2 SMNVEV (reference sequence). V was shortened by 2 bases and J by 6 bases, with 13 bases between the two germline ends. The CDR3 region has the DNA TGTGCCAGCAGTTTAGCGGCAGAAAACTATGAAAAACTGTTTTTT. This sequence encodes CASSLAAENYEKLFF.

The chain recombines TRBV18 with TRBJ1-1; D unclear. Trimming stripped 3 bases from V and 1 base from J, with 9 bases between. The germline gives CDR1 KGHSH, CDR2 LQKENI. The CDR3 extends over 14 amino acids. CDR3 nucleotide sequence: TGTGCCAGCTCACCGCTGCCACCGAACACTGAAGCTTTCTTT. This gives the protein CASSPLPPNTEAFF.

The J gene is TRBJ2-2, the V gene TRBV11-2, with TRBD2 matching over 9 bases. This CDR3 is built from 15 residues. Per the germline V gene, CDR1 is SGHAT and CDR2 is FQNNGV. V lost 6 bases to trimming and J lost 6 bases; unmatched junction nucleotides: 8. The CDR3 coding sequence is TGTGCCAGCAGTCATTTAGCGGGAGAGGCCGGGGAGCTGTTTTTT. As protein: CASSHLAGEAGELFF.

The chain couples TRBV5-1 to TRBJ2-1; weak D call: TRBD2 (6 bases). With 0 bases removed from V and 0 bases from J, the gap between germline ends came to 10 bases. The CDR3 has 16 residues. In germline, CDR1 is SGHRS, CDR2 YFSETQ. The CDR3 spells CASSLAGGVSYNEQFF. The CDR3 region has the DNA TGCGCCAGCAGCTTGGCCGGGGGAGTCTCCTACAATGAGCAGTTCTTC.

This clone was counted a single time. CDR3 DNA sequence: TGTGCCAGCTCTTCCCCCGGGGCTACCTACAATGAGCAGTTCTTC. Amino acid sequence: CASSSPGATYNEQFF. The V and J genes are TRBV18 and TRBJ2-1, with D perhaps assigned TRBD1 or TRBD2 (5 bases each). Trimming left V 6 bases short and J 2 bases short, with 14 bases between. Germline loops: CDR1 KGHSH, CDR2 LQKENI. The CDR3 is 15 amino acids.

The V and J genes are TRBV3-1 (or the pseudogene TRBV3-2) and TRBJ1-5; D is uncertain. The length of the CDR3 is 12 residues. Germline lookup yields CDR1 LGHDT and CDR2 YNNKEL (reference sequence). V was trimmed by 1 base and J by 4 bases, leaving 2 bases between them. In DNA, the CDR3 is TGTGCCAGCAGCCAAGGGAATCAGCCCCAGCATTTT. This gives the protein CASSQGNQPQHF.

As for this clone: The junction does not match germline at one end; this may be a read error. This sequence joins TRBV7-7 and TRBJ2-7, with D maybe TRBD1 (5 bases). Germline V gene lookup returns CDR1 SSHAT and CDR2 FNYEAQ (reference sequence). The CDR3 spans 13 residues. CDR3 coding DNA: TGTGCTAGCAGCTTGGGGCCGAGCCACGAGCAGTACTTC. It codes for CASSLGPSHEQYF.

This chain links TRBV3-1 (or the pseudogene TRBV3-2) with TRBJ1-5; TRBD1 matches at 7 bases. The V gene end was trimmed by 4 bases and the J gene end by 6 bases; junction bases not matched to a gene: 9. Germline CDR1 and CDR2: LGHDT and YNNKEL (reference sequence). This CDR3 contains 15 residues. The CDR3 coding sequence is TGTGCCAGCAGCCCTTGGCAGGGGGAGGGTCAGCCCCAGCATTTT. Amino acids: CASSPWQGEGQPQHF.

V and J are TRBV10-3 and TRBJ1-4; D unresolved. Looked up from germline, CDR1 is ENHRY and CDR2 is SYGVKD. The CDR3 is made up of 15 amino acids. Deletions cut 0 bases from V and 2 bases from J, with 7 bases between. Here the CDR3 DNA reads TGTGCCATCAGTGAGTCCCTCCGTACTAATGAAAAACTGTTTTTT. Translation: CAISESLRTNEKLFF.

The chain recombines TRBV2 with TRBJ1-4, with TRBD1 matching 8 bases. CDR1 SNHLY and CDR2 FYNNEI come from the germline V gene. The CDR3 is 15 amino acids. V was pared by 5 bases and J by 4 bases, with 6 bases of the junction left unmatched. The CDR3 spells CASSYRGYGNEKLFF. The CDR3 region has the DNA TGTGCCAGCAGTTACAGGGGGTATGGTAATGAAAAACTGTTTTTT. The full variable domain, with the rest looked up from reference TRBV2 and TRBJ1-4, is EPEVTQTPSHQVTQMGQEVILRCVPISNHLYFYWYRQILGQKVEFLVSFYNNEISEKSEIFDDQFSVERPDGSNFTLKIRSTKLEDSAMYFCASSYRGYGNEKLFFGSGTQLSVL.